This T cell receptor beta chain was profiled in a study of cytomegalovirus exposure and HLA in healthy donors (dated by TCRdb to about 2017). Background for the entire study: According to a later analysis, one platform produced both the roughly 110 validation repertoires and the 666 repertoires of the first cohort. Besides the first cohort of approximately 710 subjects, a separate validation cohort made up of over 95 different subjects was used. The aim of the study was to test whether cataloging public T cell receptors could identify signatures of past pathogen exposure. To predict cytomegalovirus infection status, the study combined high-throughput TCR immunosequencing, statistical association of individual TCRs with disease status, and machine learning. Study-wide findings and limitations: In a later analysis, TCRs clustered in the first cohort were found to also tend to co-occur in the 130 or so validation repertoires, with approximately 95% of cluster scores above 0. A total of about 180 TCR beta chains were listed by the study as associated with cytomegalovirus. It was suggested by the authors that the approach could potentially be generalized to other disease states and immunological phenotypes. While some public TCRs were present in many individuals, most TCR sequences turned up only very rarely across donors. Three of the identified cytomegalovirus-associated TCR beta chains were confirmed in vitro to be specific for cytomegalovirus antigens. The classifier was reported to diagnose cytomegalovirus status with high specificity and sensitivity in both the original and validation cohorts. A later analysis had no HLA typing for the validation cohort, so co-occurrence there was scored across all 120 repertoires.

Separate from the approximately 700-subject first cohort, the validation cohort of about 130 subjects was the group to which the donors belonged. Library method: the immunoSEQ multiplex PCR assay. Turning to the authors' computational methods: To diagnose cytomegalovirus status from the catalog of TCR beta chain sequences, a statistical classification framework was built. TCRdb carries this immuneACCESS record with in-frame sequences only. Its versions omit some clonotypes, under half of them owing to an unresolved V gene in the studies checked, with the rest unexplained. That table is the source of V, J and clone size, and D and trimming were worked out from the DNA. Within this sample are 260,000 or so clones, with roughly 88% of them counted one time only. Approximately 3.1% of the sample comes from the top ten. This clone turned up a few times. It has no known antigen specificity. The input lacks base qualities; no much larger clone sits a single base away.

CDR1 and CDR2 are drawn from the germline V gene: SQVTM, ANQGSEA. V is shortened by 4 bases, J by 6 bases, and the region joining them spans 10 bases. The CDR3 runs 11 residues from the cysteine to the phenylalanine. Of the read, only the CDR3 DNA is kept; its 33 bases are in frame from base 1. This sequence uses TRBV29-1 and TRBJ2-7, with the D gene not clear enough to name. This clonotype originated in a woman in her thirties in good health and CMV-seronegative. The source material was PBMCs. The sequence in DNA is TGCAGCGTTGGAAACTCAGTCGAGCAGTACTTC. Translated, this is CSVGNSVEQYF.